A selection of T cell receptor beta chains follows, all from one sample in a study of control samples from healthy donors and cancer patients. TCRdb's table, derived via immunoSEQ multiplex PCR, lists solely in-frame clones and lacks some. The sample shows approximately 230,000 clones, roughly 87% of them seen only once. The sequencing input was PBMCs. The receptors derive from a woman aged 60-70 years with lung cancer. Both conserved end residues are part of each CDR3. The order of the fields is CDR3 protein, CDR3 DNA, clone size, J gene, D gene, V gene. A D gene is named only where the DNA matches it firmly. Clone size is not always given. Where it is, it says once, few, many or a class for expanded clones.

cdr3_aa: CASSTRQGDTQYF
cdr3_nt: TGCGCCAGCAGCACACGACAGGGGGATACGCAGTATTTT
clone_size: -
j_call: TRBJ2-3
d_call: TRBD1
v_call: TRBV5-1

cdr3_aa: CASSFLGQETQYF
cdr3_nt: TGTGCCAGTAGTTTTCTGGGACAAGAGACCCAGTACTTC
clone_size: -
j_call: TRBJ2-5
d_call: -
v_call: TRBV19

cdr3_aa: CASSQDETSGRLSSYNEQFF
cdr3_nt: TGCGCCAGCAGCCAGGATGAGACTAGCGGGAGGCTTAGCTCCTACAATGAGCAGTTCTTC
clone_size: once
j_call: TRBJ2-1
d_call: TRBD2
v_call: TRBV4-1

cdr3_aa: CASSSDSYNEQFF
cdr3_nt: TGTGCCAGCAGCTCGGACTCGTACAATGAGCAGTTCTTC
clone_size: -
j_call: TRBJ2-1
d_call: -
v_call: TRBV11-3

cdr3_aa: CASSLSPSSYEQYF
cdr3_nt: TGCGCCAGCAGCTTGAGTCCGAGCTCCTACGAGCAGTACTTC
clone_size: -
j_call: TRBJ2-7
d_call: -
v_call: TRBV5-1

cdr3_aa: CASSLFGRGLNTEAFF
cdr3_nt: TGTGCCAGCAGCTTATTTGGGCGGGGCCTGAACACTGAAGCTTTCTTT
clone_size: -
j_call: TRBJ1-1
d_call: -
v_call: TRBV7-3

cdr3_aa: CASSGTAEAFF
cdr3_nt: TGTGCCAGCAGTGGGACAGCAGAAGCTTTCTTT
clone_size: -
j_call: TRBJ1-1
d_call: TRBD1
v_call: TRBV27

cdr3_aa: CASSPPGADIQYF
cdr3_nt: TGTGCCAGCTCACCACCAGGGGCTGACATTCAGTACTTC
clone_size: -
j_call: TRBJ2-4
d_call: -
v_call: TRBV18

cdr3_aa: CASSIGSTAGNTIYF
cdr3_nt: TGTGCCAGTAGTATAGGGTCCACTGCTGGAAACACCATATATTTT
clone_size: -
j_call: TRBJ1-3
d_call: -
v_call: TRBV19

cdr3_aa: CASSQALFYGYTF
cdr3_nt: TGTGCCAGCAGCCAAGCTCTATTCTATGGCTACACCTTC
clone_size: -
j_call: TRBJ1-2
d_call: -
v_call: TRBV3-1/TRBV3-2

cdr3_aa: CASSSGNRNGYTF
cdr3_nt: TGTGCCAGCAGTTCAGGGAACCGGAATGGCTACACCTTC
clone_size: -
j_call: TRBJ1-2
d_call: -
v_call: TRBV12-3/TRBV12-4

cdr3_aa: CASSLDRGAYEQYF
cdr3_nt: TGTGCCAGCAGTCTGGACAGGGGGGCCTACGAGCAGTACTTC
clone_size: -
j_call: TRBJ2-7
d_call: TRBD1
v_call: TRBV6-6

cdr3_aa: CASSLVGTSGNNEQFF
cdr3_nt: TGTGCCAGCAGCTTAGTGGGGACTAGCGGCAACAATGAGCAGTTCTTC
clone_size: once
j_call: TRBJ2-1
d_call: TRBD2
v_call: TRBV11-3

cdr3_aa: CASSSPYRMNIQYF
cdr3_nt: TGTGCCAGCAGCTCCCCGTATAGGATGAACATTCAGTACTTC
clone_size: -
j_call: TRBJ2-4
d_call: -
v_call: TRBV13

cdr3_aa: CASSRLSGYGYTF
cdr3_nt: TGTGCCAGCAGTCGGCTTTCTGGATATGGCTACACCTTC
clone_size: -
j_call: TRBJ1-2
d_call: -
v_call: TRBV12-3/TRBV12-4

cdr3_aa: CASSQEALSSYNEQFF
cdr3_nt: TGTGCCAGCAGCCAAGAGGCCCTGAGCTCCTACAATGAGCAGTTCTTC
clone_size: -
j_call: TRBJ2-1
d_call: -
v_call: TRBV3-1/TRBV3-2

cdr3_aa: CASSESQTGYQPQHF
cdr3_nt: TGTGCCAGCAGTGAAAGCCAGACAGGGTATCAGCCCCAGCATTTT
clone_size: -
j_call: TRBJ1-5
d_call: TRBD1
v_call: TRBV2

cdr3_aa: CASSMQGRDIQYF
cdr3_nt: TGCGCCAGCAGCATGCAGGGGAGGGACATTCAGTACTTC
clone_size: -
j_call: TRBJ2-4
d_call: -
v_call: TRBV5-1

cdr3_aa: CASSERTPANTGELFF
cdr3_nt: TGTGCCAGCAGTGAAAGAACGCCTGCGAACACCGGGGAGCTGTTTTTT
clone_size: -
j_call: TRBJ2-2
d_call: -
v_call: TRBV2

cdr3_aa: CASSPGLAGVFTDTQYF
cdr3_nt: TGTGCCAGCTCACCGGGGTTAGCGGGAGTGTTCACAGATACGCAGTATTTT
clone_size: -
j_call: TRBJ2-3
d_call: TRBD2
v_call: TRBV18

cdr3_aa: CASSDGQGGESPLHF
cdr3_nt: TGCGCCAGCAGCGACGGACAGGGGGGAGAATCACCCCTCCACTTT
clone_size: few
j_call: TRBJ1-6
d_call: TRBD1
v_call: TRBV5-1

cdr3_aa: CASSSLSLDAEAFF
cdr3_nt: TGTGCCAGCAGTTCTCTTTCCTTGGACGCTGAAGCTTTCTTT
clone_size: -
j_call: TRBJ1-1
d_call: -
v_call: TRBV27

cdr3_aa: CASRVEPTGELFF
cdr3_nt: TGTGCCAGCAGGGTGGAGCCCACCGGGGAGCTGTTTTTT
clone_size: -
j_call: TRBJ2-2
d_call: -
v_call: TRBV2

cdr3_aa: CASSPRVRYGYTF
cdr3_nt: TGTGCCAGCAGTCCCAGGGTGCGCTATGGCTACACCTTC
clone_size: -
j_call: TRBJ1-2
d_call: -
v_call: TRBV3-1/TRBV3-2

cdr3_aa: CASTRGQSNSPLHF
cdr3_nt: TGTGCCAGCACCCGGGGGCAAAGTAATTCACCCCTCCACTTT
clone_size: once
j_call: TRBJ1-6
d_call: -
v_call: TRBV27

cdr3_aa: CASSLIKAGFADTQYF
cdr3_nt: TGTGCCAGCAGCTTAATAAAGGCAGGATTCGCAGATACGCAGTATTTT
clone_size: -
j_call: TRBJ2-3
d_call: -
v_call: TRBV13

cdr3_aa: CASSSIPPGGSTDTQYF
cdr3_nt: TGCGCCAGCAGCTCCATTCCCCCGGGAGGGAGCACAGATACGCAGTATTTT
clone_size: -
j_call: TRBJ2-3
d_call: TRBD2
v_call: TRBV5-1

cdr3_aa: CASSNDRGNTGELFF
cdr3_nt: TGTGCCAGCAGTAACGACAGGGGTAACACCGGGGAGCTGTTTTTT
clone_size: -
j_call: TRBJ2-2
d_call: TRBD1
v_call: TRBV6-6

cdr3_aa: CAISETGLGNTIYF
cdr3_nt: TGTGCCATCAGTGAGACAGGGCTAGGAAACACCATATATTTT
clone_size: -
j_call: TRBJ1-3
d_call: -
v_call: TRBV10-3

cdr3_aa: CASSGGWRTQYF
cdr3_nt: TGTGCCAGCAGCGGAGGATGGAGGACGCAGTATTTT
clone_size: -
j_call: TRBJ2-3
d_call: -
v_call: TRBV12-3/TRBV12-4

cdr3_aa: CASSVSGTGGTGELFF
cdr3_nt: TGTGCCAGCAGCGTTTCTGGGACAGGGGGCACCGGGGAGCTGTTTTTT
clone_size: -
j_call: TRBJ2-2
d_call: TRBD1
v_call: TRBV9

cdr3_aa: CASSRGPNTGELFF
cdr3_nt: TGTGCCAGCTCTCGGGGGCCTAACACCGGGGAGCTGTTTTTT
clone_size: -
j_call: TRBJ2-2
d_call: -
v_call: TRBV6-5

cdr3_aa: CASGSSGNTIYF
cdr3_nt: TGCGCCAGCGGAAGCTCTGGAAACACCATATATTTT
clone_size: -
j_call: TRBJ1-3
d_call: -
v_call: TRBV10-2

cdr3_aa: CASSEATGNNSPLHF
cdr3_nt: TGTGCCAGCAGCGAAGCGACAGGGAATAATTCACCCCTCCACTTT
clone_size: -
j_call: TRBJ1-6
d_call: TRBD1
v_call: TRBV11-1

cdr3_aa: CASSLVGAMNTEAFF
cdr3_nt: TGTGCCAGCAGCTTAGTCGGGGCCATGAACACTGAAGCTTTCTTT
clone_size: -
j_call: TRBJ1-1
d_call: -
v_call: TRBV11-2

cdr3_aa: CASSPTPAGLTTYEQYF
cdr3_nt: TGTGCCAGCAGCCCAACACCCGCAGGGCTGACAACCTACGAGCAGTACTTC
clone_size: -
j_call: TRBJ2-7
d_call: -
v_call: TRBV11-2

cdr3_aa: CASSEGRGINQPQHF
cdr3_nt: TGTGCCAGCAGTGAAGGCAGGGGGATCAATCAGCCCCAGCATTTT
clone_size: -
j_call: TRBJ1-5
d_call: TRBD1
v_call: TRBV6-1

cdr3_aa: CASRDGGTDTQYF
cdr3_nt: TGTGCCAGCAGGGACGGAGGCACAGATACGCAGTATTTT
clone_size: -
j_call: TRBJ2-3
d_call: -
v_call: TRBV28

cdr3_aa: CASSLSGGTDTQYF
cdr3_nt: TGTGCCAGCAGCCTTAGCGGGGGGACAGATACGCAGTATTTT
clone_size: few
j_call: TRBJ2-3
d_call: TRBD2
v_call: TRBV11-2

cdr3_aa: CASSNRGAYGYTF
cdr3_nt: TGTGCCAGCAGTAACAGGGGGGCCTATGGCTACACCTTC
clone_size: -
j_call: TRBJ1-2
d_call: TRBD1
v_call: TRBV2

cdr3_aa: CASSQEGARQFF
cdr3_nt: TGTGCCAGCAGCCAAGAGGGGGCGCGGCAGTTCTTC
clone_size: -
j_call: TRBJ2-1
d_call: -
v_call: TRBV3-1/TRBV3-2

cdr3_aa: CASSQGVEFYNEQFF
cdr3_nt: TGTGCCAGCAGCCAAGGGGTAGAATTCTACAATGAGCAGTTCTTC
clone_size: -
j_call: TRBJ2-1
d_call: -
v_call: TRBV4-2

cdr3_aa: CASSLLTGGTGELFF
cdr3_nt: TGCGCCAGCAGCTTATTAACAGGGGGCACCGGGGAGCTGTTTTTT
clone_size: few
j_call: TRBJ2-2
d_call: TRBD1
v_call: TRBV5-1

cdr3_aa: CASTLTASLYGYTF
cdr3_nt: TGTGCCAGCACCCTGACTGCTTCCCTCTATGGCTACACCTTC
clone_size: -
j_call: TRBJ1-2
d_call: -
v_call: TRBV6-5

cdr3_aa: CASKLAGGRGDNEQFF
cdr3_nt: TGTGCCAGCAAGTTAGCGGGAGGCCGAGGCGACAATGAGCAGTTCTTC
clone_size: -
j_call: TRBJ2-1
d_call: TRBD2
v_call: TRBV9

cdr3_aa: CASSESYGYYGYTF
cdr3_nt: TGCGCCAGCAGTGAGTCATATGGGTACTATGGCTACACCTTC
clone_size: -
j_call: TRBJ1-2
d_call: -
v_call: TRBV10-2

cdr3_aa: CATSDSTRRGGEAFF
cdr3_nt: TGTGCCACCAGTGATTCCACTCGCCGGGGGGGCGAAGCTTTCTTT
clone_size: -
j_call: TRBJ1-1
d_call: -
v_call: TRBV24-1

cdr3_aa: CASSTLPQGYEQYF
cdr3_nt: TGTGCCAGTAGTACTCTTCCCCAGGGGTACGAGCAGTACTTC
clone_size: few
j_call: TRBJ2-7
d_call: -
v_call: TRBV19

cdr3_aa: CASSLEGNEQFF
cdr3_nt: TGTGCCAGCAGCTTAGAGGGCAATGAGCAGTTCTTC
clone_size: -
j_call: TRBJ2-1
d_call: -
v_call: TRBV7-2

cdr3_aa: CASSPHLGGIQYF
cdr3_nt: TGTGCCAGCAGCCCCCACCTAGGGGGCATTCAGTACTTC
clone_size: -
j_call: TRBJ2-4
d_call: -
v_call: TRBV11-2

cdr3_aa: CASTPRGIMNTEAFF
cdr3_nt: TGTGCCAGCACCCCGAGGGGGATCATGAACACTGAAGCTTTCTTT
clone_size: -
j_call: TRBJ1-1
d_call: -
v_call: TRBV6-2/TRBV6-3

cdr3_aa: CASSLAPGQGRTIYF
cdr3_nt: TGTGCCAGCAGCTTAGCCCCGGGACAGGGGAGAACCATATATTTT
clone_size: few
j_call: TRBJ1-3
d_call: TRBD1
v_call: TRBV11-2

cdr3_aa: CANKAQVASSGNTIYF
cdr3_nt: TGTGCCAACAAGGCCCAGGTGGCGAGCTCTGGAAACACCATATATTTT
clone_size: -
j_call: TRBJ1-3
d_call: -
v_call: TRBV2

cdr3_aa: CASNTGYGYTF
cdr3_nt: TGTGCCAGTAACACGGGCTATGGCTACACCTTC
clone_size: -
j_call: TRBJ1-2
d_call: -
v_call: TRBV19

cdr3_aa: CASNTGNSPLHF
cdr3_nt: TGTGCCAGTAACACTGGGAATTCACCCCTCCACTTT
clone_size: -
j_call: TRBJ1-6
d_call: -
v_call: TRBV19